One and the same sample provided the 9 T cell receptor beta chains below, sequenced in a study of OX40 agonist ivuxolimab in advanced cancers. Profiling relied on immunoSEQ multiplex PCR, and the TCRdb table lists in-frame clones only, not all of them. Among 70,000 to 95,000 clones listed, about 91% were seen once. Sequencing was performed on CD4+ or CD8+ T cells sorted from blood, taken in a trial of the OX40 agonist ivuxolimab. The receptors come from an adult with an advanced solid tumor such as melanoma, head and neck, liver or kidney cancer.

This sequence joins TRBV11-1 and TRBJ2-1; 11 bases are a match to TRBD2. This CDR3 comprises 17 residues. Germline CDR1 SGHAT, CDR2 FQDESV (reference sequence). Trimming removed 6 bases from V and 6 bases from J; junction bases left unmatched: 13. CDR3 loop: CASSPGVAGGVGNEQFF. CDR3 in DNA: TGTGCCAGCAGTCCCGGGGTAGCGGGAGGGGTTGGCAATGAGCAGTTCTTC.

This clone appeared once. The chain links TRBV29-1 to TRBJ2-1, with no clear D. This CDR3 contains 15 residues. In germline, CDR1 is SQVTM, CDR2 ANQGSEA. Trimming removed 6 bases from V and 0 bases from J, with 15 bases in between. The CDR3 coding sequence is TGCAGCGTCCTCCCTTGGGAAAACTCCTACAATGAGCAGTTCTTC. Its translation: CSVLPWENSYNEQFF.

The rearrangement uses TRBV4-2 and TRBJ1-5; D is uncertain. Germline V CDR1 and CDR2: LGHNA, YNFKEQ. V was shortened by 8 bases and J by 1 base, with 15 bases between the two germline ends. The CDR3 runs 15 residues. The CDR3 here is CASGPERLSNQPQHF. In nucleotides, the CDR3 is TGTGCCAGCGGCCCCGAACGGCTCAGCAATCAGCCCCAGCATTTT.

The chain has TRBV6-5 and TRBJ2-5, with 9 bases matching TRBD2. V shed 2 bases, J shed 7 bases, and the junction held 5 bases outside the gene matches. Germline V gene lookup returns CDR1 MNHEY and CDR2 SVGAGI. CDR3 size: 14 residues. The CDR3 spells CASSYGGRAGTQYF. DNA for the CDR3: TGTGCCAGCAGTTACGGCGGGAGGGCCGGGACCCAGTACTTC.

A single count supports this clone. The rearrangement uses TRBV28 and TRBJ1-1; D unresolved. This CDR3 comprises 16 residues. V dropped 6 bases and J dropped 0 bases, with 17 bases sitting between them. The germline V gene encodes CDR1 MDHEN and CDR2 SYDVKM. The DNA of the CDR3 is TGTGCCAGCAGACCTGGCCAGGTGAGGTTGAACACTGAAGCTTTCTTT. Its protein is CASRPGQVRLNTEAFF.

This chain joins TRBV10-1 and TRBJ2-3; TRBD2 matches at 10 bases. V gave up 2 bases and J gave up 0 bases; unmatched junction bases: 8. Germline CDR1 and CDR2: WNHNN and SYGVQD (reference sequence). The CDR3 extends over 18 amino acids. The CDR3 DNA reads TGCGCCAGCAGTGAGACGTCGGGACTAGCGCCAAGCACAGATACGCAGTATTTT. It translates to CASSETSGLAPSTDTQYF.

A single count supports this clone. The rearrangement uses TRBV28 and TRBJ2-5; 7 bases line up with TRBD1. The J call is uncertain, as TRBJ2-7 better fits the DNA end. Germline CDR1 and CDR2: MDHEN and SYDVKM. The CDR3 has 15 residues. CDR3 DNA: TGTGCCAGCAGTTTAGAATCAGCAGGGGGTTACGAGCAGTACTTC. Protein product: CASSLESAGGYEQYF.

The chain couples TRBV7-8 to TRBJ2-2; D remains unclear. V dropped 4 bases and J dropped 7 bases, with 10 bases sitting between them. The CDR3 runs to 13 residues. Germline V gene sequence: CDR1 SGHVS, CDR2 FQNEAQ. This chain's CDR3 is CASSSLLGGELFF. For the CDR3, the DNA is TGTGCCAGCAGCTCATTACTGGGCGGGGAGCTGTTTTTT.

The chain joins TRBV5-4 to TRBJ2-5; 9 bases are a match to TRBD2. Germline V gene data show CDR1 as SGHNT and CDR2 as YYREEE (reference sequence). V lost 0 bases, J lost 5 bases, and 11 bases stayed unmatched. CDR3 length: 17 amino acids. The CDR3 DNA follows: TGTGCCAGCAGCTTGGGTCCTCTAGCGGGGTTGGGGGAGACCCAGTACTTC. Encoded protein: CASSLGPLAGLGETQYF.